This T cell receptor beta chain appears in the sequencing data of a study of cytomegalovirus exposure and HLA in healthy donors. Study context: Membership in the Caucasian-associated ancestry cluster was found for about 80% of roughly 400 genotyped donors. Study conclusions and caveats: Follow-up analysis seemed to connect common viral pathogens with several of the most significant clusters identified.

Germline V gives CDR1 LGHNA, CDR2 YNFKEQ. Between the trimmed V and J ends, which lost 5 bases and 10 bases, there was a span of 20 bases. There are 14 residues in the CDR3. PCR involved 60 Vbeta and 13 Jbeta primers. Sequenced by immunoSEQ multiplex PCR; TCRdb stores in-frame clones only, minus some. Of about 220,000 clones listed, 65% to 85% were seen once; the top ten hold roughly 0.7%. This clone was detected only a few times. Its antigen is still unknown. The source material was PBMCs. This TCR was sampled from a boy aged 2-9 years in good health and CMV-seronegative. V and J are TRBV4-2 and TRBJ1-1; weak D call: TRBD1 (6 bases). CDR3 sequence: CASSTSGTTGGAFF. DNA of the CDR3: TGTGCCAGCAGCACCTCCGGGACAACGGGAGGAGCTTTCTTT.